This T cell receptor (beta chain) stems from a study of blood T cell repertoires in COVID-19. Study background: Whether acute or convalescent, the COVID-19 samples came from the United States, Italy and Spain.

Methods used by the authors: Reference gene primer amplification gave nucleated cell count estimates. Method: immunoSEQ multiplex PCR; TCRdb's copy keeps in-frame clones and lacks some. V and J calls and clone size are those listed in that table; D and trimming were worked out from the DNA. The data contain around 140,000 clones, around 88% of them singletons. This CDR3 spans 15 amino acids. Trimming at V came to 0 bases and at J to 6 bases, leaving 6 bases not matched to a gene. The V gene's germline CDR1 is KGHSH and CDR2 LQKENI. This clonotype originated in a man aged 50 to 59 with active or convalescent COVID-19. The sequenced material came from peripheral blood. This chain links TRBV18 with TRBJ2-3, with TRBD2 identical over 7 bases. CDR3 in amino acids: CASSPPGGRGDTQYF. The CDR3 region has the DNA TGTGCCAGCTCACCACCGGGAGGGAGGGGCGATACGCAGTATTTT.